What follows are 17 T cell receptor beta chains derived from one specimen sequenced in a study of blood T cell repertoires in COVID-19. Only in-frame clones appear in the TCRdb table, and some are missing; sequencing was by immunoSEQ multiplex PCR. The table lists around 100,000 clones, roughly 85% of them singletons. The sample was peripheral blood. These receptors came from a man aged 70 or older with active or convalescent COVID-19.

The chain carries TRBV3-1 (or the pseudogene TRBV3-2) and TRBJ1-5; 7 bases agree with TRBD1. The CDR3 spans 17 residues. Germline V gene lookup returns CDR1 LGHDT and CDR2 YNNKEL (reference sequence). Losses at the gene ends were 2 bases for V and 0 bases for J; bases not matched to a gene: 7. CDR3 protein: CASSQPIGTDSNQPQHF. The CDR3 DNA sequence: TGTGCCAGCAGCCAACCGATCGGGACAGATAGCAATCAGCCCCAGCATTTT.

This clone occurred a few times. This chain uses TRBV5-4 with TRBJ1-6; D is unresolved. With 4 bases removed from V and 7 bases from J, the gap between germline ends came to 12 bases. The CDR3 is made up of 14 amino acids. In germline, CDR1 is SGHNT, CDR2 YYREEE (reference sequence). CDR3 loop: CASSQRGPNSPLHF. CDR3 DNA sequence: TGTGCCAGCAGCCAACGCGGTCCAAATTCACCCCTCCACTTT.

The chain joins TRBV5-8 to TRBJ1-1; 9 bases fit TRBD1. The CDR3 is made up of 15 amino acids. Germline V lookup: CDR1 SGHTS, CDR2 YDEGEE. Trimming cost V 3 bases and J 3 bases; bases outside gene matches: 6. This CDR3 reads CASSSGQGWYTEAFF. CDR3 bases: TGTGCCAGCAGCTCCGGACAGGGGTGGTACACTGAAGCTTTCTTT.

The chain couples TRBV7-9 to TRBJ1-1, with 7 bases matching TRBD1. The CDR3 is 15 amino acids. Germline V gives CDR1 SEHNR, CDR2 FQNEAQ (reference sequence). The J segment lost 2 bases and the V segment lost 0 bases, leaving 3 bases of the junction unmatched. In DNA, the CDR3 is TGTGCCAGCAGCTTAGCGAAGGGGGCCAACACTGAAGCTTTCTTT. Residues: CASSLAKGANTEAFF.

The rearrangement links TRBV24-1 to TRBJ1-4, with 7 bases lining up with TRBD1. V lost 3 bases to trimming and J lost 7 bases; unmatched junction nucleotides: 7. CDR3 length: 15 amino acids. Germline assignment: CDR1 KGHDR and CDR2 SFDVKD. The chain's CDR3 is CATSDPGTDSEKLFF. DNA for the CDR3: TGTGCCACCAGTGATCCCGGGACAGACTCTGAAAAACTGTTTTTT.

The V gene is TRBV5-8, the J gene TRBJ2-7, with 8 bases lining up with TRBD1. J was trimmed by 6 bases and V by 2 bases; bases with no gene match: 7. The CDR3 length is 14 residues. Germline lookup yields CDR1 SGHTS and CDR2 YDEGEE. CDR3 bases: TGTGCCAGCAGCTTTATTCAGGGGGCAAGCGAGCAGTACTTC. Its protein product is CASSFIQGASEQYF.

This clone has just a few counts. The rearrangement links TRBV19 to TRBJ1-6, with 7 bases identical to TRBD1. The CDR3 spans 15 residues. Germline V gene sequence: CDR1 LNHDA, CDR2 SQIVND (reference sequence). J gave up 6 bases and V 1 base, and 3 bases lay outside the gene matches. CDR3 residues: CASSIADRTNSPLHF. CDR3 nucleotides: TGTGCCAGTAGTATAGCGGACAGGACTAATTCACCCCTCCACTTT.

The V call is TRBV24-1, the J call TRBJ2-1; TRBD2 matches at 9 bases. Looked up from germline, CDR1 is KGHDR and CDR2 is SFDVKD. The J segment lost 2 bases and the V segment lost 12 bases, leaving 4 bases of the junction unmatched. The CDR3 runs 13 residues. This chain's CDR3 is CAASGTTYNEQFF. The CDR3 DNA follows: TGTGCCGCTAGCGGGACAACCTACAATGAGCAGTTCTTC.

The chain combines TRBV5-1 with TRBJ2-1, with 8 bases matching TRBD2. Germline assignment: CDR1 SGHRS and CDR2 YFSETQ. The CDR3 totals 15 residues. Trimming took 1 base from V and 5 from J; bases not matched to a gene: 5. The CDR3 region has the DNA TGCGCCAGCAGCTTGATTAGCGGGGTAAACAATGAGCAGTTCTTC. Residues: CASSLISGVNNEQFF.

DNA of the CDR3: TGTGCCAGCTCACCGGTACAGGGGTTAGGCGAGACCCAGTACTTC. Translating it yields CASSPVQGLGETQYF. This chain uses TRBV18 with TRBJ2-5; 7 nucleotides agree with TRBD1. The CDR3 loop spans 15 amino acids. Germline-derived CDR1 and CDR2 are KGHSH and LQKENI. The V gene end was trimmed by 3 bases and the J gene end by 5 bases; junction bases not matched to a gene: 9.

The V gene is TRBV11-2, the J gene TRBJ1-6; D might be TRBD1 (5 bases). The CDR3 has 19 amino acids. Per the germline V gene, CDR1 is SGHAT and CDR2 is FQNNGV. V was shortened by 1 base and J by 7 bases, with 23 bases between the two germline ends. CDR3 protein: CASSLVASTPGFRNSPLHF. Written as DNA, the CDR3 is TGTGCCAGCAGCTTAGTTGCCAGCACCCCAGGGTTCCGGAATTCACCCCTCCACTTT.

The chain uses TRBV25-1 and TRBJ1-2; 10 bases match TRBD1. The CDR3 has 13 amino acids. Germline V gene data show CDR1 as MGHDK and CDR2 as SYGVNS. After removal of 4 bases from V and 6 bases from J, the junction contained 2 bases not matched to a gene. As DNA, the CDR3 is TGTGCCAGCAGTGCGGACAGGGGGGATGGCTACACCTTC. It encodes CASSADRGDGYTF.

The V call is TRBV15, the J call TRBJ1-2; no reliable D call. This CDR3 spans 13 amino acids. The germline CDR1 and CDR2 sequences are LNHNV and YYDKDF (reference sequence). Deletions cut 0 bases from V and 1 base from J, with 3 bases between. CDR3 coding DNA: TGTGCCACCAGCAGAGAACTTAACTATGGCTACACCTTC. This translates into CATSRELNYGYTF.

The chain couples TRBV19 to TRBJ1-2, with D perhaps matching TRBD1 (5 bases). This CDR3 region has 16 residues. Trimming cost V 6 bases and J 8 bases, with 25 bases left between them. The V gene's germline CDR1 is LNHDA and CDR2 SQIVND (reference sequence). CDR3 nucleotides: TGTGCCAGTAGCTCCCCCCAGGGTAGGAGCTTCCGGGGCTACACCTTC. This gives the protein CASSSPQGRSFRGYTF. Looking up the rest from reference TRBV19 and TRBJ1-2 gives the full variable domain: DGGITQSPKYLFRKEGQNVTLSCEQNLNHDAMYWYRQDPGQGLRLIYYSQIVNDFQKGDIAEGYSVSREKKESFPLTVTSAQKNPTAFYLCASSSPQGRSFRGYTFGSGTRLTVV.

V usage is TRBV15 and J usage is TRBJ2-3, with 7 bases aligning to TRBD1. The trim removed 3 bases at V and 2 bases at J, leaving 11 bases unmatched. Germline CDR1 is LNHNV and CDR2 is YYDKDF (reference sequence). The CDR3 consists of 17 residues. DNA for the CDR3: TGTGCCACCAGCAGTGTGGGACAGCTAGAACTCACAGATACGCAGTATTTT. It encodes CATSSVGQLELTDTQYF.

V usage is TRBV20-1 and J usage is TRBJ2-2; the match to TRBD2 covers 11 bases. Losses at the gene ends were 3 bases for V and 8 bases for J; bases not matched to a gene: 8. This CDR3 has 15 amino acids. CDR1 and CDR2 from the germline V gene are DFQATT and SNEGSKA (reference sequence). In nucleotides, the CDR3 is TGCAGTGCTAGTTCTCTAGCGGGAGGAAGAGGGGAGCTGTTTTTT. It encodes CSASSLAGGRGELFF.

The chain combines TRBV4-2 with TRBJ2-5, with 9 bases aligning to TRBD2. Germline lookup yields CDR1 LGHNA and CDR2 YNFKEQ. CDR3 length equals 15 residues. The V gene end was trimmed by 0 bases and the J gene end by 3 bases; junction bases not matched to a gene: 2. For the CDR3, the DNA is TGTGCCAGCAGCCAAGAGAGGACTAGCGAAGAGACCCAGTACTTC. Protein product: CASSQERTSEETQYF.